The rows below give T cell receptor beta chains drawn from one sample of a study of a mutant IDH1 vaccine in newly diagnosed glioma. Some clones are missing from TCRdb's copy, which holds only in-frame ones; the method was immunoSEQ multiplex PCR. Among about 50,000 clones, around 92% were seen once, and the ten largest hold less than 2.5%. Their specific antigens are unknown. Material: PBMCs, obtained from a glioma patient whose treatment included an IDH1 peptide vaccine. The receptors come from a man in his fifties or sixties with glioma. The CDR3 runs from the conserved cysteine through the conserved F or W. D genes are given only for firm matches. Part of the rows lack a size; the others show once, few, many or a class for expanded clones.

NA NA TRBJ1-1 TRBV6-5 12 CASRDMNTEAFF TGTGCCAGCAGGGATATGAACACTGAAGCTTTCTTT
NA NA TRBJ1-2 TRBV1 17 CTSSQGALGGANYGYTF TGCACCAGCAGCCAAGGGGCCCTGGGCGGAGCTAACTATGGCTACACCTTC
NA NA TRBJ1-6 TRBV18 14 CASSPPGFNSPLHF TGTGCCAGCTCACCTCCAGGGTTTAATTCACCCCTCCACTTT
once TRBD1 TRBJ2-7 TRBV2 14 CASRDRGLVYEQYF TGTGCCAGCAGGGACAGGGGCCTGGTCTACGAGCAGTACTTC
NA TRBD1 TRBJ2-7 TRBV2 11 CASDRVGEQYF TGTGCCAGTGACAGGGTTGGCGAGCAGTACTTC
NA NA TRBJ2-1 TRBV9 13 CASSVGRETEQFF TGTGCCAGCAGCGTAGGTAGGGAAACTGAGCAGTTCTTC
NA TRBD2 TRBJ2-1 TRBV12-5 16 CASGLALAGGPEEQFF TGTGCTAGTGGTTTGGCCTTAGCGGGGGGGCCAGAAGAGCAGTTCTTC
NA TRBD2 TRBJ2-1 TRBV7-6 15 CASSWGAGDDNEQFF TGTGCCAGCTCGTGGGGAGCGGGAGACGACAATGAGCAGTTCTTC
NA NA TRBJ1-1 TRBV4-3 16 CASSLKSGGGATEAFF TGCGCCAGCAGCCTAAAATCCGGCGGGGGGGCGACTGAAGCTTTCTTT
once TRBD1 TRBJ2-5 TRBV5-4 15 CASSRERTGQETQYF TGTGCCAGCAGCAGAGAGAGGACAGGTCAAGAGACCCAGTACTTC
NA NA TRBJ2-7 TRBV4-3 14 CASSQDRISYEQYF TGCGCCAGCAGCCAAGATCGTATTTCCTACGAGCAGTACTTC
NA NA TRBJ1-5 TRBV6-5 11 CATGRNQPQHF TGTGCCACCGGGCGGAATCAGCCCCAGCATTTT
NA TRBD2 TRBJ2-1 TRBV5-1 19 CASSLGTSGRTSSYNEQFF TGCGCCAGCAGCTTGGGGACTAGCGGGAGGACCAGCTCCTACAATGAGCAGTTCTTC
NA NA TRBJ1-5 TRBV28 13 CASSLAGDQPQHF TGTGCCAGCAGTTTAGCCGGGGATCAGCCCCAGCATTTT
NA NA TRBJ1-3 TRBV7-6 18 CASSLSPGSQSPGNTIYF TGTGCCAGCAGCTTATCCCCGGGGTCTCAGAGCCCTGGAAACACCATATATTTT
NA NA TRBJ1-5 TRBV5-8 14 CASSLGPSNQPQHF TGTGCCAGCAGCCTGGGACCTAGCAATCAGCCCCAGCATTTT
NA NA TRBJ2-3 TRBV19 15 CASSIRGAGTDTQYF TGTGCCAGTAGTATCCGGGGGGCCGGCACAGATACGCAGTATTTT
NA NA TRBJ1-1 TRBV7-2 13 CASSLGGSPEAFF TGTGCCAGCAGCTTAGGGGGCAGCCCTGAAGCTTTCTTT
once NA TRBJ1-5 TRBV7-2 14 CASSLGGPNQPQHF TGTGCCAGCAGCTTAGGAGGGCCGAATCAGCCCCAGCATTTT
NA TRBD1 TRBJ2-7 TRBV30 13 CAWSGTGRDEQYF TGTGCCTGGAGCGGGACAGGCAGAGACGAGCAGTACTTC
NA NA TRBJ2-2 TRBV28 12 CASSLWGGELFF TGTGCCAGCAGTTTGTGGGGAGGGGAGCTGTTTTTT
NA NA TRBJ2-2 TRBV28 17 CASSLGGWQGNTGELFF TGTGCCAGCAGTTTGGGCGGGTGGCAGGGGAACACCGGGGAGCTGTTTTTT
NA TRBD1 TRBJ1-5 TRBV4-3 16 CASSPQARTGDQPQHF TGCGCCAGCAGCCCCCAGGCCAGGACAGGGGACCAGCCCCAGCATTTT
NA NA TRBJ2-7 TRBV6-5 14 CASSQLTNSYEQYF TGTGCCAGCAGTCAGCTGACAAACTCCTACGAGCAGTACTTC
NA NA TRBJ2-2 TRBV4-3 16 CASSQHGTLNTGELFF TGCGCCAGCAGCCAACATGGGACACTGAACACCGGGGAGCTGTTTTTT
NA TRBD1 TRBJ1-5 TRBV27 14 CASSSGTGGKPQHF TGTGCCAGCAGTTCGGGGACAGGGGGCAAGCCCCAGCATTTT
NA TRBD1 TRBJ1-5 TRBV10-2 15 CASRLDRASNQPQHF TGCGCCAGCAGACTAGACAGGGCTAGCAATCAGCCCCAGCATTTT
few TRBD1 TRBJ1-5 TRBV6-5 13 CASKDRVNQPQHF TGTGCCAGCAAAGACAGGGTTAATCAGCCCCAGCATTTT
once NA TRBJ1-5 TRBV5-5 14 CASSLVARASGQHF TGTGCCAGCAGCTTGGTGGCTCGTGCCAGTGGCCAGCATTTT
once NA TRBJ1-5 TRBV6-1 13 CASSSRGGEPQHF TGTGCCAGCAGTAGCCGAGGAGGTGAGCCCCAGCATTTT
NA NA TRBJ1-4 TRBV7-2 15 CASSLMMSMGEKLFF TGTGCCAGCAGCTTAATGATGAGCATGGGTGAAAAACTGTTTTTT
NA NA TRBJ2-7 TRBV25-1 12 CASSDNYYEQYF TGTGCCAGCAGTGATAATTACTACGAGCAGTACTTC
NA NA TRBJ1-5 TRBV19 15 CASRPGQSSNQPQHF TGTGCCAGTAGACCCGGACAGAGTAGCAATCAGCCCCAGCATTTT
NA TRBD1 TRBJ1-2 TRBV19 15 CASSRTGGSSDGYTF TGTGCCAGTAGTAGGACAGGGGGCTCTAGTGATGGCTACACCTTC
NA NA TRBJ2-1 TRBV10-3 12 CAISVEGDEQFF TGTGCCATCAGTGTCGAGGGGGATGAGCAGTTCTTC
NA TRBD1 TRBJ2-6 TRBV7-6 15 CASSQGGTGANVLTF TGTGCCAGCAGCCAAGGGGGCACTGGGGCCAACGTCCTGACTTTC
NA NA TRBJ2-4 TRBV30 13 CAWSVGLRSIQYF TGTGCCTGGAGTGTGGGCCTCCGAAGCATTCAGTACTTC
NA NA TRBJ1-5 TRBV27 13 CASTGRGSQPQHF TGTGCCAGCACGGGGAGGGGTAGTCAGCCCCAGCATTTT
NA TRBD1 TRBJ1-5 TRBV2 14 CASMGRGFNQPQHF TGTGCCAGCATGGGCAGGGGGTTTAATCAGCCCCAGCATTTT
NA TRBD1 TRBJ2-5 TRBV4-3 15 CASSADRVGRETQYF TGCGCCAGCAGCGCAGACAGGGTAGGTAGGGAGACCCAGTACTTC
NA TRBD1 TRBJ2-7 TRBV28 14 CASSLSNRGYEQYF TGTGCCAGCAGTTTATCGAACAGGGGGTACGAGCAGTACTTC